Listed here are 27 T cell receptor beta chains from one sample, sequenced in a study of T cell changes during pregnancy in multiple sclerosis. TCRdb's copy holds only in-frame clones and misses some; the assay was immunoSEQ multiplex PCR. The table has 40,000 to 45,000 clones, about 92% seen once; the top ten hold around 0.58%. This sample comprised CD4+ T cells from peripheral blood mononuclear cells, obtained in the third trimester of pregnancy. The receptors originated from a female donor with multiple sclerosis, enrolled in a pregnancy study.

The V gene is TRBV30, the J gene TRBJ2-3; no clear D gene. The V gene's germline CDR1 is GTSNPN and CDR2 SVGIG (reference sequence). The germline V and J ends were trimmed by 3 bases and 6 bases, with 7 bases remaining between them. The CDR3 is 11 amino acids. CDR3 region: CAWSPSDTQYF. In DNA form, the CDR3 reads TGTGCCTGGAGCCCCTCGGATACGCAGTATTTT.

The chain has TRBV7-2 and TRBJ2-1; TRBD2 matches 8 bases. Germline V CDR1 and CDR2: SGHTA, FQGNSA. The V gene end was trimmed by 0 bases and the J gene end by 3 bases; junction bases not matched to a gene: 1. The CDR3 loop spans 15 amino acids. The chain's CDR3 is CASSLAGGVYNEQFF. In nucleotides, the CDR3 is TGTGCCAGCAGCTTAGCCGGGGGGGTCTACAATGAGCAGTTCTTC.

The V call is TRBV2, the J call TRBJ2-6; TRBD1 aligns across 11 bases. The ends lost 7 bases at V and 9 bases at J; junction bases unmatched: 8. Germline lookup yields CDR1 SNHLY and CDR2 FYNNEI. There are 15 residues in the CDR3. The CDR3 here is CASNPGTGGVNVLTF. Here the CDR3 DNA reads TGTGCCAGCAATCCCGGGACAGGGGGAGTCAACGTCCTGACTTTC.

This chain links TRBV19 with TRBJ1-1; D is uncertain. V was clipped by 0 bases and J by 6 bases, with 11 bases between them. The CDR3 spans 14 residues. Per the germline V gene, CDR1 is LNHDA and CDR2 is SQIVND (reference sequence). The CDR3 sequence is CASSIERQLSEAFF. For the CDR3, the DNA is TGTGCCAGTAGTATAGAGAGGCAGCTCTCTGAAGCTTTCTTT. Looking up the rest from reference TRBV19 and TRBJ1-1 gives the full variable domain: DGGITQSPKYLFRKEGQNVTLSCEQNLNHDAMYWYRQDPGQGLRLIYYSQIVNDFQKGDIAEGYSVSREKKESFPLTVTSAQKNPTAFYLCASSIERQLSEAFFGQGTRLTVV.

This clone was observed a single time. The chain employs TRBV5-1 and TRBJ2-2, with D possibly matching TRBD2 (6 bases). Germline assignment: CDR1 SGHRS and CDR2 YFSETQ. CDR3 size: 15 residues. The germline V and J ends were trimmed by 5 bases and 4 bases, with 15 bases remaining between them. The CDR3 DNA sequence: TGCGCCAGCAGGGAGGAGGGAGGTGTCACCGGGGAGCTGTTTTTT. Amino acids: CASREEGGVTGELFF.

CDR3: CASSVAVGYNEQFF. The CDR3 nucleotides read TGTGCCAGCAGCGTAGCGGTTGGTTACAATGAGCAGTTCTTC. The genes are TRBV6-4 and TRBJ2-1; D is possibly TRBD2 (6 bases). V gave up 6 bases and J gave up 4 bases, with 13 bases separating them. This CDR3 spans 14 amino acids. Germline CDR1 MRHNA, CDR2 SNTAGT.

This chain links TRBV6-5 with TRBJ1-5; a weak D match, TRBD1 (5 bases). The CDR3 has 13 residues. The germline gives CDR1 MNHEY, CDR2 SVGAGI. Trimming cost V 2 bases and J 4 bases, with 6 bases left between them. The CDR3 here is CASSYDRNQPQHF. The CDR3 DNA reads TGTGCCAGCAGTTACGACAGAAATCAGCCCCAGCATTTT.

The chain is built from TRBV7-2 and TRBJ2-3, with D possibly matching TRBD2 (6 bases). Germline values: CDR1 SGHTA, CDR2 FQGNSA. V was trimmed by 5 bases and J by 1 base, leaving 10 bases between them. This CDR3 contains 14 residues. The CDR3 reads CASSPGTGTDTQYF. As DNA, the CDR3 is TGTGCCAGCAGCCCCGGGACTGGCACAGATACGCAGTATTTT.

The chain joins TRBV10-3 to TRBJ2-7; 13 nucleotides line up with TRBD2. Germline V CDR1 and CDR2: ENHRY, SYGVKD. This CDR3 region has 13 residues. Trimming cost V 4 bases and J 12 bases; bases outside gene matches: 6. CDR3 loop: CAISVTSGRAPYF. The CDR3 DNA sequence: TGTGCCATCAGTGTTACTAGCGGGAGGGCCCCGTACTTC.

The chain has TRBV5-5 and TRBJ2-2; 13 bases align to TRBD2. In germline, CDR1 is SGHKS, CDR2 YYEKEE (reference sequence). CDR3 size: 18 residues. After removal of 3 bases from V and 5 bases from J, the junction contained 10 bases not matched to a gene. CDR3 nucleotides: TGTGCCAGCAGCTCGAGACTAGCGGGGGGAACGGGTACCGGGGAGCTGTTTTTT. It is translated as CASSSRLAGGTGTGELFF.

The chain couples TRBV27 to TRBJ2-7; 7 positions agree with TRBD1. J was trimmed by 4 bases and V by 5 bases; bases with no gene match: 8. CDR1 and CDR2 (germline): MNHEY, SMNVEV (reference sequence). The CDR3 is 14 residues long. The CDR3 loop is CASSPQRQGYEQYF. The CDR3 DNA follows: TGTGCCAGCAGTCCCCAAAGACAGGGTTACGAGCAGTACTTC.

The V call is TRBV5-4, the J call TRBJ2-1; TRBD2 matches 8 bases. The CDR3 is 15 amino acids. The germline CDR1 and CDR2 sequences are SGHNT and YYREEE (reference sequence). With 0 bases clipped from V and 7 bases from J, the junction kept 6 bases outside the gene matches. CDR3 nucleotides: TGTGCCAGCAGCTTGGCACCGGGAGGGCGGAATGAGCAGTTCTTC. Amino acids: CASSLAPGGRNEQFF.

In regard to this clone: One end of the junction fails to match germline, which may point to a read error. The chain links TRBV27 to TRBJ1-2, with no clear D. Per germline, CDR1 MNHEY and CDR2 SMNVEV (reference sequence). This CDR3 has 13 amino acids. Here the CDR3 reads CASSLREGYSYTF. The CDR3 DNA follows: TGTGCCAGCAGTTTACGGGAGGGCTATAGCTACACCTTC.

The chain has TRBV5-1 and TRBJ2-2; 7 bases align to TRBD1. V lost 3 bases and J lost 9; bases outside the gene matches: 5. The CDR3 has 13 residues. CDR1 is SGHRS, CDR2 YFSETQ, per germline. For the CDR3, the DNA is TGCGCCAGCAGCTGGGACAGTCCCCGGGAGCTGTTTTTT. Its protein is CASSWDSPRELFF.

V and J are TRBV19 and TRBJ2-3; 8 nucleotides line up with TRBD1. The CDR3 consists of 13 residues. Germline CDR1 LNHDA, CDR2 SQIVND (reference sequence). After removal of 3 bases from V and 5 bases from J, the junction contained 1 base not matched to a gene. Here the CDR3 reads CASSIRGLDTQYF. CDR3 nucleotide sequence: TGTGCCAGTAGTATCAGGGGGCTAGATACGCAGTATTTT.

The CDR3 is CASAQGLPNTEAFF. As DNA, the CDR3 is TGTGCTAGTGCTCAGGGACTCCCGAACACTGAAGCTTTCTTT. The J gene is TRBJ1-1, the V gene TRBV12-5, with D perhaps matching TRBD1 (5 bases). The CDR3 is made up of 14 amino acids. Trimming shortened V by 7 bases and J by 1 base, and 13 bases separated the two germline ends. Germline CDR1 LGHNT, CDR2 FRNRAP.

The chain links TRBV13 to TRBJ1-2; 7 bases fit TRBD1. CDR1 and CDR2 from the germline V gene are PRHDT and FYEKMQ (reference sequence). Germline trimming cut 1 base from V and 6 bases from J; bases unmatched to any gene: 11. This CDR3 is 16 amino acids long. CDR3 in amino acids: CASSLARTGPSNGYTF. CDR3 coding DNA: TGTGCCAGCAGCTTAGCACGGACAGGCCCATCTAATGGCTACACCTTC.

This rearrangement joins TRBV7-9 to TRBJ1-4, with D possibly being TRBD1 (6 bases). Trimming removed 5 bases from V and 3 bases from J, with 16 bases in between. Germline-derived CDR1 and CDR2 are SEHNR and FQNEAQ (reference sequence). The CDR3 extends over 16 amino acids. CDR3 sequence reads: CASSGRGGAPNEKLFF. CDR3 nucleotide sequence: TGTGCCAGCAGCGGTAGGGGGGGCGCCCCTAATGAAAAACTGTTTTTT.

This chain uses TRBV5-1 with TRBJ2-3, with no clear D. The V gene's germline CDR1 is SGHRS and CDR2 YFSETQ. The CDR3 extends over 15 amino acids. V was clipped by 1 base and J by 0 bases, with 9 bases between them. In nucleotides, the CDR3 is TGCGCCAGCAGCTTGCTGGGCAGTAGCACAGATACGCAGTATTTT. This gives the protein CASSLLGSSTDTQYF.

The genes are TRBV18 and TRBJ1-1, with 8 positions matching TRBD1. Germline CDR1 is KGHSH and CDR2 is LQKENI. The CDR3 loop spans 14 amino acids. V shed 6 bases, J shed 4 bases, and the junction held 7 bases outside the gene matches. The CDR3 coding sequence is TGTGCCAGCTCCCAGGACAGGGTTAGCACTGAAGCTTTCTTT. This translates into CASSQDRVSTEAFF.

The chain links TRBV7-9 to TRBJ2-6; a weak D match, TRBD2 (6 bases). This CDR3 region has 17 residues. Germline V CDR1 and CDR2: SEHNR, FQNEAQ (reference sequence). V shed 5 bases and J shed 2 bases, with 16 bases lying between them. In nucleotides, the CDR3 is TGTGCCAGCAGCCGCTATGGGGGGACGCCTGGGGCCAACGTCCTGACTTTC. Residues: CASSRYGGTPGANVLTF.

V is TRBV2 and J is TRBJ2-1, with 9 bases fitting TRBD1. The length of the CDR3 is 13 residues. Germline lookup yields CDR1 SNHLY and CDR2 FYNNEI. With V trimmed by 7 bases and J by 9 bases, 7 bases remained unmatched. CDR3 coding DNA: TGTGCCAGCACCTCGGACAGGGGACGTGAGCAGTTCTTC. Its protein is CASTSDRGREQFF.

This rearrangement joins TRBV2 to TRBJ2-2, with D possibly matching TRBD1 (6 bases). CDR1 and CDR2 (germline): SNHLY, FYNNEI. The CDR3 sequence is 15 residues long. The V end lost 1 base, the J end lost 3 bases, and 9 bases lay between the germline ends. DNA for the CDR3: TGTGCCAGCAGTGAAGACAGGGTATACACCGGGGAGCTGTTTTTT. This sequence encodes CASSEDRVYTGELFF.

This clone was picked up one time. The chain's CDR3 is CASSAGLSGETQYF. CDR3 DNA sequence: TGTGCCAGCTCGGCGGGACTGTCTGGGGAGACCCAGTACTTC. The chain recombines TRBV18 with TRBJ2-5; tentative D call: TRBD2 (6 bases). CDR1 is KGHSH and CDR2 is LQKENI in the germline V gene. The V end lost 6 bases, the J end lost 5 bases, and 16 bases lay between the germline ends. CDR3 length: 14 amino acids.

The J gene is TRBJ1-2, the V gene TRBV5-1; a weak D match, TRBD1 (6 bases). V shed 2 bases and J shed 3 bases, with 8 bases lying between them. The germline V gene encodes CDR1 SGHRS and CDR2 YFSETQ. CDR3 size: 13 residues. The CDR3 DNA reads as TGCGCCAGCAGCTTCAGGGGAGACTATGGCTACACCTTC. It translates to CASSFRGDYGYTF.

Only one count was recorded for this clone. The chain is built from TRBV28 and TRBJ2-1; D is undetermined. V was clipped by 8 bases and J by 10 bases, with 12 bases between them. Germline values: CDR1 MDHEN, CDR2 SYDVKM. The CDR3 is made up of 11 amino acids. The CDR3 DNA reads TGTGCCAGCGAGCGCTATCCAGAGCAGTTCTTC. Protein sequence: CASERYPEQFF.

This chain connects TRBV4-1 to TRBJ2-1, with 14 bases lining up with TRBD2. The ends lost 8 bases at V and 7 bases at J; junction bases unmatched: 10. There are 16 residues in the CDR3. The germline gives CDR1 MGHRA, CDR2 YSYEKL. In nucleotides, the CDR3 is TGCGCCAGCCGTCGGCTAGGGACTAGCGGGGGAAATGAGCAGTTCTTC. This encodes CASRRLGTSGGNEQFF.